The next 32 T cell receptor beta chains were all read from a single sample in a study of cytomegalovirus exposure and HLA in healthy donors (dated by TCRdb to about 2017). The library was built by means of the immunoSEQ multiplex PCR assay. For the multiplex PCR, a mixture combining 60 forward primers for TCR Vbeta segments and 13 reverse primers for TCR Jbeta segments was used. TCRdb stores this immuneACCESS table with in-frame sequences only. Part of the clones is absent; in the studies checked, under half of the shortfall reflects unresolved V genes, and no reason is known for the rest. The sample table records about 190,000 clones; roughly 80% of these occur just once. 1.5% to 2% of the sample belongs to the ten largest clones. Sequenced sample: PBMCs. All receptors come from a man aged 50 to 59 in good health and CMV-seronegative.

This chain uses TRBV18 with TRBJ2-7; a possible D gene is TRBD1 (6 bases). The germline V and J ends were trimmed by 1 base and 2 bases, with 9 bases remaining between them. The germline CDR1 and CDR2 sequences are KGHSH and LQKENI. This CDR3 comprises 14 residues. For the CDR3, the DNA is TGTGCCAGCTCACCACGGGCAGGGGCCTACGAGCAGTACTTC. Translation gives CASSPRAGAYEQYF.

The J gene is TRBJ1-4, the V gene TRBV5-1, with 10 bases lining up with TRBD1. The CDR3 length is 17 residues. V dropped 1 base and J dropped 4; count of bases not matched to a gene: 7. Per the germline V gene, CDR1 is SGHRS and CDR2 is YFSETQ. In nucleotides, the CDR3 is TGCGCCAGCAGCTTGAGGTTCCGGGACAGGGGTAATGAAAAACTGTTTTTT. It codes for CASSLRFRDRGNEKLFF. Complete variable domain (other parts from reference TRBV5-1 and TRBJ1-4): KAGVTQTPRYLIKTRGQQVTLSCSPISGHRSVSWYQQTPGQGLQFLFEYFSETQRNKGNFPGRFSGRQFSNSRSEMNVSTLELGDSALYLCASSLRFRDRGNEKLFFGSGTQLSVL.

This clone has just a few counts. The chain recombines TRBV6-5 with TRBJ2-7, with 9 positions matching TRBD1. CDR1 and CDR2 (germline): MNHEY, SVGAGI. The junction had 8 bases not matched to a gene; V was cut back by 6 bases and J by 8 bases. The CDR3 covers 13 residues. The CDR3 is CASSPGTGRQQYF. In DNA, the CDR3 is TGTGCCAGCAGCCCCGGGACAGGGCGGCAGCAGTACTTC.

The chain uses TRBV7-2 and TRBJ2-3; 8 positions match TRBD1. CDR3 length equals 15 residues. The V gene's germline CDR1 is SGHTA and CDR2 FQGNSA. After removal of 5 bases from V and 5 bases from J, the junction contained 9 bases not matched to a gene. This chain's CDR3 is CASSRPQGAGDTQYF. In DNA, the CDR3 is TGTGCCAGCAGCCGGCCGCAGGGGGCAGGAGATACGCAGTATTTT.

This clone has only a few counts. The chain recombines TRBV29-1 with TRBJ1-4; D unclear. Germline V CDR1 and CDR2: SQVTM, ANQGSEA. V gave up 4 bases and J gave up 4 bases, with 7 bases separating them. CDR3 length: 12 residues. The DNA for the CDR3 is TGCAGCGTTGTTATTAGTAATGAAAAACTGTTTTTT. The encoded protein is CSVVISNEKLFF.

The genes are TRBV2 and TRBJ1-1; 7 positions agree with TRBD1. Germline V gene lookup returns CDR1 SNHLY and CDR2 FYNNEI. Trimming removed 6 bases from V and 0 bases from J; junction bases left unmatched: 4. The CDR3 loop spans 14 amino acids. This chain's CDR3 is CASSQQGLNTEAFF. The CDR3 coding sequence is TGTGCCAGCAGCCAACAGGGGTTGAACACTGAAGCTTTCTTT. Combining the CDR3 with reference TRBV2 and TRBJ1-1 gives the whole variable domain EPEVTQTPSHQVTQMGQEVILRCVPISNHLYFYWYRQILGQKVEFLVSFYNNEISEKSEIFDDQFSVERPDGSNFTLKIRSTKLEDSAMYFCASSQQGLNTEAFFGQGTRLTVV.

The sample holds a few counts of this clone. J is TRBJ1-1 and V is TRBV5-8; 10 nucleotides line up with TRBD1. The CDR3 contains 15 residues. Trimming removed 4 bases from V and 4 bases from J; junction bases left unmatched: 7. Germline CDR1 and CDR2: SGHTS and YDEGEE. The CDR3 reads CASSGGQGWVTEAFF. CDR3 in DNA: TGTGCCAGCAGCGGGGGACAGGGGTGGGTCACTGAAGCTTTCTTT.

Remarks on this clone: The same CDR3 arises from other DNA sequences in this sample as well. The CDR3 DNA sequence: TGCGCCAGCAGCCTAAGGACTAGCGGGGGTAGCACAGATACGCAGTATTTT. This encodes CASSLRTSGGSTDTQYF. The chain joins TRBV5-1 to TRBJ2-3, with TRBD2 matching over 13 bases. CDR3 size: 17 residues. The junction had 5 bases not matched to a gene; V was cut back by 4 bases and J by 0 bases. Looked up from germline, CDR1 is SGHRS and CDR2 is YFSETQ.

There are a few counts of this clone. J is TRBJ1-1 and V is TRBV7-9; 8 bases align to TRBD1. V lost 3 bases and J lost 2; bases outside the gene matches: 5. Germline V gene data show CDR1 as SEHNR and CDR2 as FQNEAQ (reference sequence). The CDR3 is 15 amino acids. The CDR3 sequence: CASSLGTGHNTEAFF. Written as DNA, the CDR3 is TGTGCCAGCAGCTTGGGGACAGGACACAACACTGAAGCTTTCTTT.

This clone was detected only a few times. The CDR3 DNA follows: TGTGCCAGCAGCTTAGAGGAGAATTCACCCCTCCACTTT. It encodes CASSLEENSPLHF. The rearrangement uses TRBV7-2 and TRBJ1-6; no definite D call. CDR3 length: 13 amino acids. V lost 1 base, J lost 7 bases, and 5 bases lay in between. CDR1 is SGHTA, CDR2 FQGNSA, per germline.

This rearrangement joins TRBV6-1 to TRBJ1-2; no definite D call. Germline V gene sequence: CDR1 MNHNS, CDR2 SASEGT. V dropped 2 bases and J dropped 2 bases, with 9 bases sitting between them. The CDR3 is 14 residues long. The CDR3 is CASSETVRNYGYTF. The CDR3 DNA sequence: TGTGCCAGCAGTGAAACGGTCAGGAACTATGGCTACACCTTC.

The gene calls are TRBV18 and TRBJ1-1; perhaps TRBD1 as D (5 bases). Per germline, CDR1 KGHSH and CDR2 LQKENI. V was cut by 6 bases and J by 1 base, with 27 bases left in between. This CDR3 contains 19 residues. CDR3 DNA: TGTGCCAGCTCCCCGCCGAAAGGGCGGGGGGTAGGTGGGAACACTGAAGCTTTCTTT. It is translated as CASSPPKGRGVGGNTEAFF.

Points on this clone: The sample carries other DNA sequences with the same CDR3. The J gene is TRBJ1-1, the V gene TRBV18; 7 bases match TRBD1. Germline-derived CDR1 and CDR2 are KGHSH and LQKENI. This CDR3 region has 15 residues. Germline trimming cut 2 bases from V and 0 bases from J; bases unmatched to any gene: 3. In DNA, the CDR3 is TGTGCCAGCTCACCAGACAGGGAGATGAACACTGAAGCTTTCTTT. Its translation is CASSPDREMNTEAFF.

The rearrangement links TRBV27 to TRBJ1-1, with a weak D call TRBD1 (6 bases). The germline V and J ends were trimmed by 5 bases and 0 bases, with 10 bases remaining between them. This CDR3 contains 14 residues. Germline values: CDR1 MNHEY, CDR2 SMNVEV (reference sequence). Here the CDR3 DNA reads TGTGCCAGCAGTCCGCAGGGGTTGAACACTGAAGCTTTCTTT. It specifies CASSPQGLNTEAFF.

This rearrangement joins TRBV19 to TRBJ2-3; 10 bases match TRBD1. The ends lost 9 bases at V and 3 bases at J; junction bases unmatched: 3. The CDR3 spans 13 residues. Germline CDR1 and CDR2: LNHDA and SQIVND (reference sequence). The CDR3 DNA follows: TGTGCCAGCCGGGACAGGGGTACAGATACGCAGTATTTT. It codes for CASRDRGTDTQYF.

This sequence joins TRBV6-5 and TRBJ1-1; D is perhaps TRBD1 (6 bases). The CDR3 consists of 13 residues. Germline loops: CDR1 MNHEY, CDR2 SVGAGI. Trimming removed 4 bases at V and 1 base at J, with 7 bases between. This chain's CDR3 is CASSLQGNTEAFF. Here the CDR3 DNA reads TGTGCCAGCAGTTTACAGGGGAACACTGAAGCTTTCTTT.

In nucleotides, the CDR3 is TGTGCCAGCAGCTTAGTGGCAGGGCCCAATCAGCCCCAGCATTTT. This codes for CASSLVAGPNQPQHF. This chain connects TRBV7-2 to TRBJ1-5; the D gene is possibly TRBD1 (5 bases). This CDR3 contains 15 residues. The V gene lost 1 base and the J gene lost 3 bases, with 10 bases spanning the gap. Germline lookup yields CDR1 SGHTA and CDR2 FQGNSA.

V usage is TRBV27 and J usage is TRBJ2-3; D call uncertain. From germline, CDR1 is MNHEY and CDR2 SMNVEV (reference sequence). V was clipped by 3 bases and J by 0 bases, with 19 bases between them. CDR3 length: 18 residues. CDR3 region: CASSFSFAPDTSTDTQYF. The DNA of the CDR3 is TGTGCCAGCAGTTTCTCGTTTGCACCCGATACTAGCACAGATACGCAGTATTTT.

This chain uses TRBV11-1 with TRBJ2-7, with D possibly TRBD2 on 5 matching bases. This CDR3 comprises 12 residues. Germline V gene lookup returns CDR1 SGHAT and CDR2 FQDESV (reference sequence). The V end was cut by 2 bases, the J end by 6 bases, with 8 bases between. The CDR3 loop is CASSLNGVEQYF. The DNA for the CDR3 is TGTGCCAGCAGCTTAAACGGGGTCGAGCAGTACTTC. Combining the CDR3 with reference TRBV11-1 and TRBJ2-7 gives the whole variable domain EAEVAQSPRYKITEKSQAVAFWCDPISGHATLYWYRQILGQGPELLVQFQDESVVDDSQLPKDRFSAERLKGVDSTLKIQPAELGDSAMYLCASSLNGVEQYFGPGTRLTVT.

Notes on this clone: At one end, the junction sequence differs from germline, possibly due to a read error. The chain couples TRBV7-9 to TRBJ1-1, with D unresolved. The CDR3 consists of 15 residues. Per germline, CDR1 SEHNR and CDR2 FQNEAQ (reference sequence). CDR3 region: CSSSRSLQLNTEAFF. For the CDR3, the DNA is TGTTCCAGCAGCCGTTCGTTGCAGTTGAACACTGAAGCTTTCTTT.

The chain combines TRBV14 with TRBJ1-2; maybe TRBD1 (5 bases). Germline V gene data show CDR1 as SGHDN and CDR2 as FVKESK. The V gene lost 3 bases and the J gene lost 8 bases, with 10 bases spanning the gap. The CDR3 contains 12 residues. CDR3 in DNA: TGTGCCAGCAGCCAGGGAGGGACGGGCTACACCTTC. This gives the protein CASSQGGTGYTF.

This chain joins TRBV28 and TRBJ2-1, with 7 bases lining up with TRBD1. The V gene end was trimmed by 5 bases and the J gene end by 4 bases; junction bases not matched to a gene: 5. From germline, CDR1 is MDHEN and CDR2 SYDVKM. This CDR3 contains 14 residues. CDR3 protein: CASSTGTAYNEQFF. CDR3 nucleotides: TGTGCCAGCAGTACCGGGACAGCTTACAATGAGCAGTTCTTC.

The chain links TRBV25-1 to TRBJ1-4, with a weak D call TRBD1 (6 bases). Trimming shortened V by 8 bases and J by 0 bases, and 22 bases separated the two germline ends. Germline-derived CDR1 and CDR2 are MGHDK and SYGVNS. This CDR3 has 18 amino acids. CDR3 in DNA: TGTGCCAGCCGGCAGGGGCATGCCAAATGGTCAACTAATGAAAAACTGTTTTTT. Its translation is CASRQGHAKWSTNEKLFF.

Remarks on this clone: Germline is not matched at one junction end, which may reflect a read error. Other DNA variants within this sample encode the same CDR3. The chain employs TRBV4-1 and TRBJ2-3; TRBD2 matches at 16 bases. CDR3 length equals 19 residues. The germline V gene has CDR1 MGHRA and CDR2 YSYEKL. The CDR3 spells CASSPGLAGGPIPTDTQYF. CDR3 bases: TGCGCCAGTAGCCCGGGACTAGCGGGAGGGCCAATCCCCACAGATACGCAGTATTTT.

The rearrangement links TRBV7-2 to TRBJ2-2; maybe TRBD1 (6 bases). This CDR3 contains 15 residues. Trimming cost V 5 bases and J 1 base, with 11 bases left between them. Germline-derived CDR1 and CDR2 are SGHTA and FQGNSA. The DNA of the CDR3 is TGTGCCAGCAGCCCGGACAGACAGAACACCGGGGAGCTGTTTTTT. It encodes CASSPDRQNTGELFF.

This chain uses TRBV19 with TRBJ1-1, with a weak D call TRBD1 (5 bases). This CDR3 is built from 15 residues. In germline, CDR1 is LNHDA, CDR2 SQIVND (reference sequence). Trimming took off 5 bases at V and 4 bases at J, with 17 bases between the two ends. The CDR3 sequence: CASSLQGGARTEAFF. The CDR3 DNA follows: TGTGCCAGTAGTTTGCAGGGCGGGGCTCGCACTGAAGCTTTCTTT.

The CDR3 DNA reads TGTGCCAGCAGCGTGGCGTTACAGGGGATTGGGAATGAGCAGTTCTTC. Translating it yields CASSVALQGIGNEQFF. This chain connects TRBV9 to TRBJ2-1; 7 bases are shared with TRBD1. V shed 2 bases and J 7 bases; nucleotides not matched to a gene: 12. The length of the CDR3 is 16 residues. Germline values: CDR1 SGDLS, CDR2 YYNGEE.

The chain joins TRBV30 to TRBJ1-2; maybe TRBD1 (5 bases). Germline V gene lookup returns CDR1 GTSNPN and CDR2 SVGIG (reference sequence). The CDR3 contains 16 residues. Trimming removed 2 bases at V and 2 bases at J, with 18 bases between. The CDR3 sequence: CAWSPGTPTANYGYTF. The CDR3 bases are TGTGCCTGGAGTCCGGGGACTCCTACTGCAAACTATGGCTACACCTTC.

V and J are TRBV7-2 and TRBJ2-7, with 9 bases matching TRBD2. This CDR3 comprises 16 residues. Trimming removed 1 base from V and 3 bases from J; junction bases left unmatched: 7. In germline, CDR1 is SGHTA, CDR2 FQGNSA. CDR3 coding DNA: TGTGCCAGCAGCTTAGAGCGGGGGGCCGTCTTCTACGAGCAGTACTTC. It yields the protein CASSLERGAVFYEQYF. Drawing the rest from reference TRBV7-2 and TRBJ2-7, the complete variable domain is GAGVSQSPSNKVTEKGKDVELRCDPISGHTALYWYRQSLGQGLEFLIYFQGNSAPDKSGLPSDRFSAERTGGSVSTLTIQRTQQEDSAVYLCASSLERGAVFYEQYFGPGTRLTVT.

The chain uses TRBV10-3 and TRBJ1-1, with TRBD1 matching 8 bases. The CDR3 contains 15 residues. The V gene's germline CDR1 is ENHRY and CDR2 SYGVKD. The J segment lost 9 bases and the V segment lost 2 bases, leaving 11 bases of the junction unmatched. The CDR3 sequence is CAISETGTGLSKAFF. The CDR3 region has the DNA TGTGCCATCAGTGAGACCGGGACAGGTTTATCTAAAGCTTTCTTT.

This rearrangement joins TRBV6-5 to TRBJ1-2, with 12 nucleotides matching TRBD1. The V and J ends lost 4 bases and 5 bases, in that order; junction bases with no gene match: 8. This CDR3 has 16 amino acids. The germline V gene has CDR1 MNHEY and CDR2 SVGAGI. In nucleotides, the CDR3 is TGTGCCAGCAGTTCTCTCGGGACAGGGGGCCAGTATGGCTACACCTTC. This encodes CASSSLGTGGQYGYTF.

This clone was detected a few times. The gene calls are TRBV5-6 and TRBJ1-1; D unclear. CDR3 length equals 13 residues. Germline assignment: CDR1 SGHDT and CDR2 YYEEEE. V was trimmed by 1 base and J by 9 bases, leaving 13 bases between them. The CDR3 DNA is TGTGCCAGCAGCTTGTGGGGTCCGGGGAAAGCTTTCTTT. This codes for CASSLWGPGKAFF. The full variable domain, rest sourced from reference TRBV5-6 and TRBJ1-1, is DAGVTQSPTHLIKTRGQQVTLRCSPKSGHDTVSWYQQALGQGPQFIFQYYEEEERQRGNFPDRFSGHQFPNYSSELNVNALLLGDSALYLCASSLWGPGKAFFGQGTRLTVV.